This is a list of T cell receptor beta chains from one sample in a study of T cell responses to AZD1222 COVID-19 vaccine. Here immunoSEQ multiplex PCR was the method, and the copy in TCRdb shows in-frame clones only, minus some. The sample lists 120,000 to 150,000 clones; around nine tenths were seen once. Specimen: peripheral blood, collected on day 0 of AZD1222 vaccination. The receptor set was obtained from an adult in good health. Each CDR3 is given with its conserved first and last residue. The D gene is left open where the match is weak. Rows may omit the clone size; those that give it use once, few, many or a size class.

TGTGCCAGCAGGGGGGAGACAGGAATGAACACTGAAGCTTTCTTT CASRGETGMNTEAFF - - TRBJ1-1 TRBV27
TGCGCCAGCAGCTTGGATCCTAGCGGAATTTACGAGCAGTACTTC CASSLDPSGIYEQYF TRBD2 - TRBJ2-7 TRBV5-1
TGTGCCAGCAGTCAACCGGGTTTGAGCTCCTACAATGAGCAGTTCTTC CASSQPGLSSYNEQFF - - TRBJ2-1 TRBV5-8
TGTGCCACCAGTCCCGGAGGGGACAGTATGGAAGAGACCCAGTACTTC CATSPGGDSMEETQYF - - TRBJ2-5 TRBV24-1
TGTGCCAGCAGCGCCCAAAGGACTAGCGGGGGGATAAAGGTCTACGAGCAGTACTTC CASSAQRTSGGIKVYEQYF - - TRBJ2-7 TRBV21-1
TGTGCCAGCATGGGGGGAGCGGCTGGGGCCAACGTCCTGACTTTC CASMGGAAGANVLTF - - TRBJ2-6 TRBV19
TGTGCCAGCAGCCCAAAGGGCCCTGGGGAGACCCAGTACTTC CASSPKGPGETQYF - - TRBJ2-5 TRBV11-2
TGTGCCAGCAGCATGGGGGGCCCAGATACGCAGTATTTT CASSMGGPDTQYF - - TRBJ2-3 TRBV11-3
TGTGCCAGCAGCCCATATGTCTTCAATGAGCAGTTCTTC CASSPYVFNEQFF - - TRBJ2-1 TRBV7-2
TGTGCCTGGAGTGTTCGGGGGGCGCTAGGAGGCTACACCTTC CAWSVRGALGGYTF - - TRBJ1-2 TRBV30
TGTGCCAGTACGGTGGGTCGGGACAGGGGGCTTGCTTTCTTT CASTVGRDRGLAFF TRBD1 - TRBJ1-1 TRBV19
TGTGCCTGGAGTGTAGTTCGAGGGAACACTGAAGCTTTCTTT CAWSVVRGNTEAFF - - TRBJ1-1 TRBV30
TGTGCCAGCAGTGAATGGGTAGAGGGGGACGGCTACACCTTC CASSEWVEGDGYTF - - TRBJ1-2 TRBV25-1
TGTGCCAGCAGTTTCAGAGGCACGGATACGCAGTATTTT CASSFRGTDTQYF - - TRBJ2-3 TRBV6-2/TRBV6-3
TGTGCCAGCAGCCAGATGAGGACTAGCAGGGGAAATGAGCAGTTCTTC CASSQMRTSRGNEQFF TRBD2 few TRBJ2-1 TRBV11-2
TGTGCCAGCAGTTTATCTCAGGGTGCCTACAATGAGCAGTTCTTC CASSLSQGAYNEQFF - - TRBJ2-1 TRBV6-5
TGTGCCAGCAGCAAAAGAGGACAGGCCACTGAAGCTTTCTTT CASSKRGQATEAFF TRBD1 - TRBJ1-1 TRBV7-9
TGTGCCAGCAGCTTAAGTCAGCCCCAGCATTTT CASSLSQPQHF - - TRBJ1-5 TRBV7-3
TGTGCCAGCAGCGCCGGTGGTGGACAGGGAAGCAATCAGCCCCAGCATTTT CASSAGGGQGSNQPQHF TRBD1 - TRBJ1-5 TRBV9
TGTGCCTGGAGTTCGTCCTCCGGGACAGGGGCTTACGAGCAGTACTTC CAWSSSSGTGAYEQYF TRBD1 - TRBJ2-7 TRBV30
TGTGCCAGTATTACTGACAGGGAAGCAATGAACACTGAAGCTTTCTTT CASITDREAMNTEAFF TRBD1 - TRBJ1-1 TRBV19
TGTGCCAGCAGCGTTCAGGGCCCGGGACACCGATACAATGAGCAGTTCTTC CASSVQGPGHRYNEQFF - - TRBJ2-1 TRBV11-3
TGTGCCAGCAGTCGGACAGGGCTCAATGAGCAGTTCTTC CASSRTGLNEQFF TRBD1 - TRBJ2-1 TRBV27
TGTGCCAGCAGTTTTTTCGGGACAGGGAATGGGGGCTACACCTTC CASSFFGTGNGGYTF TRBD1 - TRBJ1-2 TRBV27